This T cell receptor beta chain was identified during a study of blood T cell repertoires in COVID-19. Turning to the study itself: Italy, Spain and the United States were the sources of the convalescent and acute COVID-19 samples. T cells, B-cell-depleted T cells, or PBMCs provided the cDNA or gDNA that served as material.

In the original analysis: Reference gene primer amplification in the assay estimated nucleated cell counts. Sequencing used immunoSEQ multiplex PCR; TCRdb keeps in-frame clones, though not all of them. V and J calls plus clone size are reproduced from that table; the DNA served to infer D and trimming. The sample shows a few hundred thousand clones, about 91% of them seen only once. Germline V CDR1 and CDR2: SGDLS, YYNGEE. Trimming stripped 4 bases from V and 7 bases from J, with 20 bases between. The CDR3 contains 15 residues. The TCR comes from a woman aged 40-49 years who had recovered from COVID-19. The material sequenced was peripheral blood. The chain joins TRBV9 to TRBJ1-2; a possible D gene is TRBD1 (6 bases). The CDR3 loop is CASSFRDRLEGGYTF. The CDR3 DNA is TGTGCCAGCAGCTTTCGCGACAGGCTGGAAGGTGGCTACACCTTC.